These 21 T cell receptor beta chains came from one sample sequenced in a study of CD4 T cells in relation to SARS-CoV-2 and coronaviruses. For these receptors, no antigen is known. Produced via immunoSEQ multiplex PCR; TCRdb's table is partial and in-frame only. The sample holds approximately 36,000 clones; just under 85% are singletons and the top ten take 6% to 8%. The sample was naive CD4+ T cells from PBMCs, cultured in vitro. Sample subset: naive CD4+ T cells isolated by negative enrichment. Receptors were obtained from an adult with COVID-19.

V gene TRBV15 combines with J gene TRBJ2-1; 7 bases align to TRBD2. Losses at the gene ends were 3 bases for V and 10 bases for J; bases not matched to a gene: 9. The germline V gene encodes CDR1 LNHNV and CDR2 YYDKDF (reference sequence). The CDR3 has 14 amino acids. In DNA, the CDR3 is TGTGCCACCAGCAGGAGCGGGACCCTTAACGAGCAGTTCTTC. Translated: CATSRSGTLNEQFF.

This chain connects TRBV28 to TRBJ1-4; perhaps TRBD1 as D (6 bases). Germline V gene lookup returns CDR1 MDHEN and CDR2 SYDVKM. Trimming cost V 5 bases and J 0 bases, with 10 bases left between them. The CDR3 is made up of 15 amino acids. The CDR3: CASSVRQATNEKLFF. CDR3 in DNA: TGTGCCAGCAGTGTAAGACAGGCAACTAATGAAAAACTGTTTTTT. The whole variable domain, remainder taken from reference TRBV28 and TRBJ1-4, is DVKVTQSSRYLVKRTGEKVFLECVQDMDHENMFWYRQDPGLGLRLIYFSYDVKMKEKGDIPEGYSVSREKKERFSLILESASTNQTSMYLCASSVRQATNEKLFFGSGTQLSVL.

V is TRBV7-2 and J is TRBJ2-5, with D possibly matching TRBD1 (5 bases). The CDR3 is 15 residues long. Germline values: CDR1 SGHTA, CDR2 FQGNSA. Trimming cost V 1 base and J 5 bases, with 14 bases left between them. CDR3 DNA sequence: TGTGCCAGCAGCTTAGGTCCCAGGGTAGGGGAGACCCAGTACTTC. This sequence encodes CASSLGPRVGETQYF.

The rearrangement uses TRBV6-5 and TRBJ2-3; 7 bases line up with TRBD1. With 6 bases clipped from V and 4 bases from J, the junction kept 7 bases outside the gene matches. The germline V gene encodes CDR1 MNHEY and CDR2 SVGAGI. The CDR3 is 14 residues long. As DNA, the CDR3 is TGTGCCAGCAGCGGCGACAGGGTCGCAGATACGCAGTATTTT. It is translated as CASSGDRVADTQYF.

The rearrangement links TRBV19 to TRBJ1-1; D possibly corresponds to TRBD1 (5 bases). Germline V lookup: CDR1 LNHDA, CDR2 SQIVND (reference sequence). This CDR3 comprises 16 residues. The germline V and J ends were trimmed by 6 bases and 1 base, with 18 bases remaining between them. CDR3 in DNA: TGTGCCAGTAGAATTGGGGCACAGTTGACGAACACTGAAGCTTTCTTT. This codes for CASRIGAQLTNTEAFF.

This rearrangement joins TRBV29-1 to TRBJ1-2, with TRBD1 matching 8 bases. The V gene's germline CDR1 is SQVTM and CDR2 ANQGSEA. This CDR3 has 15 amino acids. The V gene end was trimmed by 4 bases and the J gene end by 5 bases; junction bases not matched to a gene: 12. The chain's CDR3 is CSVVARQGKVYGYTF. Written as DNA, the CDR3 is TGCAGCGTTGTGGCAAGACAGGGGAAAGTTTATGGCTACACCTTC.

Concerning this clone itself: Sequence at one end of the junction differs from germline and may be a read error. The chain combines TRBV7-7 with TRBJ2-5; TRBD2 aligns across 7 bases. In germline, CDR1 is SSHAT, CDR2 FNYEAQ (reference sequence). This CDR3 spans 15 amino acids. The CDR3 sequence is CASSLMAGAQETQYF. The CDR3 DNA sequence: TGTGCTAGCAGCTTAATGGCGGGAGCTCAAGAGACCCAGTACTTC. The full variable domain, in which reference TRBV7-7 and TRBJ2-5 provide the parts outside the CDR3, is GAGVSQSPRYKVTKRGQDVTLRCDPISSHATLYWYQQALGQGPEFLTYFNYEAQPDKSGLPSDRFSAERPEGSISTLTIQRTEQRDSAMYRCASSLMAGAQETQYFGPGTRLLVL.

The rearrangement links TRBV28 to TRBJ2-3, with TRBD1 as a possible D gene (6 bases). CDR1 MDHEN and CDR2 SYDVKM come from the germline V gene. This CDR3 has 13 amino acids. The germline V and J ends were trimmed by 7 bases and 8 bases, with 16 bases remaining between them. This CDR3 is CASTPGHSVTQYF. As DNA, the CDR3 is TGTGCCAGCACCCCGGGACATTCGGTTACGCAGTATTTT.

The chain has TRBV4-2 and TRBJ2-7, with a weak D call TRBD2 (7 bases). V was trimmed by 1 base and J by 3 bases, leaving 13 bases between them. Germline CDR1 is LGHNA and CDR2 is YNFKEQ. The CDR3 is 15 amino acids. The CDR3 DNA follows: TGTGCCAGCAGCCAAGTAAGGGGGGACTACTACGAGCAGTACTTC. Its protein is CASSQVRGDYYEQYF.

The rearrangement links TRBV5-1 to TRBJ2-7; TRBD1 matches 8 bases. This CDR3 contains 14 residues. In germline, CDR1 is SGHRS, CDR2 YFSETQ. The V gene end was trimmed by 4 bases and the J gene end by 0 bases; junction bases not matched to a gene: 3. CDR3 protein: CASSRDRSSYEQYF. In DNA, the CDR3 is TGCGCCAGCAGCCGGGACAGGAGCTCCTACGAGCAGTACTTC. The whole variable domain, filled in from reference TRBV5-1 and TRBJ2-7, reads KAGVTQTPRYLIKTRGQQVTLSCSPISGHRSVSWYQQTPGQGLQFLFEYFSETQRNKGNFPGRFSGRQFSNSRSEMNVSTLELGDSALYLCASSRDRSSYEQYFGPGTRLTVT.

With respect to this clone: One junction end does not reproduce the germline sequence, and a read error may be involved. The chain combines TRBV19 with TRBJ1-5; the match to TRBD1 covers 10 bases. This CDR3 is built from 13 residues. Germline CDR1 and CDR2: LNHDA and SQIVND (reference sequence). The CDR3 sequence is CASSTKPTGGDVF. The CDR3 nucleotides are TGTGCCAGTAGTACCAAACCGACAGGGGGCGACGTTTTT.

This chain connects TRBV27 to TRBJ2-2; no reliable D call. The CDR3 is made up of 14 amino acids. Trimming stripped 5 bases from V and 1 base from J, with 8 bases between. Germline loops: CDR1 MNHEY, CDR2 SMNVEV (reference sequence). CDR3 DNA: TGTGCCAGCAGTCCTCTTCAGAACACCGGGGAGCTGTTTTTT. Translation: CASSPLQNTGELFF.

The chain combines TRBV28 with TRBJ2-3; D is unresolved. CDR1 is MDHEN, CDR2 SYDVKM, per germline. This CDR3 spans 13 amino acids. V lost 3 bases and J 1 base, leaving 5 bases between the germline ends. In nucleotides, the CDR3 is TGTGCCAGCAGTTTTTTCCGCACAGATACGCAGTATTTT. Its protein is CASSFFRTDTQYF.

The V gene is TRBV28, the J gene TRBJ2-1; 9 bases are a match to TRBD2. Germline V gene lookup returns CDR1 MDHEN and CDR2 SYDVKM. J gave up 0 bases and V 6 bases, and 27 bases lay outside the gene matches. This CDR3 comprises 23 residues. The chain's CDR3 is CASSLWRYMGREGQVSSYNEQFF. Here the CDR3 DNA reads TGTGCCAGCAGCCTATGGAGGTACATGGGGCGGGAGGGCCAGGTTAGCTCCTACAATGAGCAGTTCTTC. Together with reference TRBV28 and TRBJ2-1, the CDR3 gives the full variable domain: DVKVTQSSRYLVKRTGEKVFLECVQDMDHENMFWYRQDPGLGLRLIYFSYDVKMKEKGDIPEGYSVSREKKERFSLILESASTNQTSMYLCASSLWRYMGREGQVSSYNEQFFGPGTRLTVL.

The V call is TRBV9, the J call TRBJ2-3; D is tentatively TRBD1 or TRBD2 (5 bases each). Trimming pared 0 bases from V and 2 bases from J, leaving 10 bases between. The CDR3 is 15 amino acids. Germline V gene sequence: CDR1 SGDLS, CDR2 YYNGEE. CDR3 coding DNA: TGTGCCAGCAGCGTAGGGGGACCTATCACAGATACGCAGTATTTT. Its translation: CASSVGGPITDTQYF.

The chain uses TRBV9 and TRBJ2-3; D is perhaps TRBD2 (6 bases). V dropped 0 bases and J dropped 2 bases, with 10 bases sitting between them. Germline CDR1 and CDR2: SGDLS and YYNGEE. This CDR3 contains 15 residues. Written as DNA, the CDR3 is TGTGCCAGCAGCGTAGACTCGGGACTCACAGATACGCAGTATTTT. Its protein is CASSVDSGLTDTQYF.

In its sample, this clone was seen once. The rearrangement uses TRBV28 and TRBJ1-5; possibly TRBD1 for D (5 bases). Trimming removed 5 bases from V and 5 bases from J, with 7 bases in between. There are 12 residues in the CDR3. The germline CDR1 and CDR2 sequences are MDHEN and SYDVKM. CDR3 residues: CASSTGHQPQHF. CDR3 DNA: TGTGCCAGCAGTACGGGACATCAGCCCCAGCATTTT.

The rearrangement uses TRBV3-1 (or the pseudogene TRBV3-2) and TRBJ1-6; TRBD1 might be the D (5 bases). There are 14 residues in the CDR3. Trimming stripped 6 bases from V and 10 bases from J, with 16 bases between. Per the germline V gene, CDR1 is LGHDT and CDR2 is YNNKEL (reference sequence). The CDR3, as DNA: TGTGCCAGCAGAACCGGGACGGACCACTCACCCCTCCACTTT. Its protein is CASRTGTDHSPLHF.

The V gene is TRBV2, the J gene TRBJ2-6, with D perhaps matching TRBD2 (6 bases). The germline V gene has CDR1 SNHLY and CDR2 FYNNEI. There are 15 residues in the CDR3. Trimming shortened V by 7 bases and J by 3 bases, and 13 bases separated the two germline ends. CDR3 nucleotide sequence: TGTGCCAGCACCACATGGGGGGTTGGGGCCAACGTCCTGACTTTC. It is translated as CASTTWGVGANVLTF.

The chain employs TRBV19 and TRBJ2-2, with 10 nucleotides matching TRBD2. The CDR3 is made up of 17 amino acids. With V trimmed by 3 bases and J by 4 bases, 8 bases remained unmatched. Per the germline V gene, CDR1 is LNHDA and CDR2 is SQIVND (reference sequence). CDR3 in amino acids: CASSIGWLAGVTGELFF. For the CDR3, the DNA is TGTGCCAGTAGTATTGGGTGGCTAGCGGGAGTCACCGGGGAGCTGTTTTTT.

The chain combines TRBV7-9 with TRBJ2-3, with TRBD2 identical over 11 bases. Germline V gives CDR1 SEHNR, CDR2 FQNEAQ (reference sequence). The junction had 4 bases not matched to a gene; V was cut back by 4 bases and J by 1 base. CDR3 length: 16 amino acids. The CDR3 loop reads CASSSPGLAGTDTQYF. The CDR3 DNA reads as TGTGCCAGCAGCTCCCCGGGACTAGCGGGCACAGATACGCAGTATTTT. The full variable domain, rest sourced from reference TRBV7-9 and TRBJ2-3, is DTGVSQNPRHKITKRGQNVTFRCDPISEHNRLYWYRQTLGQGPEFLTYFQNEAQLEKSRLLSDRFSAERPKGSFSTLEIQRTEQGDSAMYLCASSSPGLAGTDTQYFGPGTRLTVL.